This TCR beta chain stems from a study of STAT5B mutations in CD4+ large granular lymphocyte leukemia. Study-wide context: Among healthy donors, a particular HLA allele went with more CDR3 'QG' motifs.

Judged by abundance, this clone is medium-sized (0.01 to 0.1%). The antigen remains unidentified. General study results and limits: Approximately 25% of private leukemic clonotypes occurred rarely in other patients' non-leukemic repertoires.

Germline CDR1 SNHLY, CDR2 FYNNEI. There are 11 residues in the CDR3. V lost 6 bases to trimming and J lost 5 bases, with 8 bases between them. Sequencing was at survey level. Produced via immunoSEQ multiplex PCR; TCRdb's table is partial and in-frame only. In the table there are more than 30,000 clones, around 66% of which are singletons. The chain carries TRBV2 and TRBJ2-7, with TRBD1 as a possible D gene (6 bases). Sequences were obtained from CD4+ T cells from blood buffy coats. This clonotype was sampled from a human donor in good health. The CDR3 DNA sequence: TGTGCCAGCAGCGGACAGAACGAGCAGTACTTC. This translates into CASSGQNEQYF.